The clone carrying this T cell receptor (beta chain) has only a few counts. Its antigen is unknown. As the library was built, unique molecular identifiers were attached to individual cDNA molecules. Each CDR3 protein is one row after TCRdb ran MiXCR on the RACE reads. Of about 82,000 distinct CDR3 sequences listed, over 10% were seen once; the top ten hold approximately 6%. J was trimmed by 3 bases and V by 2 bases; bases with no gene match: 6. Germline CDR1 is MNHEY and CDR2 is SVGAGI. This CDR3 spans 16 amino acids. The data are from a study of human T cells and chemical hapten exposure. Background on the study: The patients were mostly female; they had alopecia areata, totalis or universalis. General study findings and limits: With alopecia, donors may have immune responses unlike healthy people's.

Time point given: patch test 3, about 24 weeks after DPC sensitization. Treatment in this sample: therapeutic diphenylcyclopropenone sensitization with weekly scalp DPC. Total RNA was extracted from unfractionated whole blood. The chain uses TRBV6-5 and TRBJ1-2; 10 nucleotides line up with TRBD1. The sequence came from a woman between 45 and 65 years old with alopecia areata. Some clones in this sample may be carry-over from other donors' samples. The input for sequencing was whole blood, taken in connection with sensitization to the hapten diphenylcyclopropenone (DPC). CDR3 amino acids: CASSYPAGQGYYGYTF. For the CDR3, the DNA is TGTGCCAGCAGTTACCCCGCGGGACAGGGGTACTATGGCTACACCTTC.